A selection of T cell receptor beta chains follows, all from one sample in a study of Ad26.COV2.S vaccination and SARS-CoV-2 variants. Assay used: immunoSEQ multiplex PCR; TCRdb lists only in-frame clones, some missing. The table includes hundreds of thousands of clones, around nine tenths detected once. This material consisted of peripheral blood, taken in a trial of Ad26.COV2.S vaccine versus placebo. These receptors were collected from a person between 18 and 60 years old who received the Ad26.COV2.S COVID-19 vaccine or a placebo. Both conserved end residues are part of each CDR3. D genes are given only for firm matches. The size field is filled for only some rows; it gives once, few, many or a size class.

.	.	TRBV5-4	TRBJ2-1	CASRTHIDSNNEQFF	TGTGCCAGCAGAACGCATATAGACTCCAACAATGAGCAGTTCTTC
.	.	TRBV7-2	TRBJ1-2	CASSPHQNYGYTF	TGTGCCAGCAGCCCCCATCAGAACTATGGCTACACCTTC
.	.	TRBV9	TRBJ1-1	CASSLSPYTEAFF	TGTGCCAGCAGCCTCAGCCCCTACACTGAAGCTTTCTTT
.	.	TRBV6-2/TRBV6-3	TRBJ1-6	CASSREGALHF	TGTGCCAGCAGTCGGGAAGGAGCCCTCCACTTT
once	TRBD1	TRBV19	TRBJ1-1	CASSFGTGGDPATEAFF	TGTGCCAGTAGTTTCGGGACAGGGGGCGACCCTGCCACTGAAGCTTTCTTT
.	TRBD1	TRBV9	TRBJ2-1	CASSVYDRGPYNEQFF	TGTGCCAGCAGCGTATATGACAGGGGGCCCTACAATGAGCAGTTCTTC
.	.	TRBV30	TRBJ1-1	CAWSVHRVGTEAFF	TGTGCCTGGAGTGTACACAGGGTAGGGACTGAAGCTTTCTTT
.	TRBD1	TRBV6-5	TRBJ2-7	CASSYYRGFYEQYF	TGTGCCAGCAGTTATTACAGGGGTTTTTACGAGCAGTACTTC
once	TRBD1	TRBV7-9	TRBJ2-7	CASSSRQGASYEQYF	TGTGCCAGCAGCTCCCGACAGGGGGCCTCCTACGAGCAGTACTTC
.	.	TRBV6-1	TRBJ1-3	CASSQGQFSSGNTIYF	TGTGCCAGCAGTCAAGGACAGTTCTCCTCTGGAAACACCATATATTTT
.	.	TRBV6-5	TRBJ2-1	CASSYSPSYNEQFF	TGTGCCAGCAGTTACTCCCCCTCCTACAATGAGCAGTTCTTC
.	TRBD2	TRBV9	TRBJ2-2	CASSVAGTSGMGGELFF	TGTGCCAGCAGCGTGGCCGGGACTAGCGGGATGGGCGGGGAGCTGTTTTTT
.	.	TRBV27	TRBJ1-5	CASSSHRTNQPQHF	TGTGCCAGCAGTTCGCACAGGACAAATCAGCCCCAGCATTTT
.	.	TRBV11-2	TRBJ2-5	CASSPDFRETQYF	TGTGCCAGCAGCCCGGACTTCCGAGAGACCCAGTACTTC
.	TRBD2	TRBV19	TRBJ2-3	CASSMTGGPTDTQYF	TGTGCCAGTAGTATGACGGGAGGGCCAACAGATACGCAGTATTTT